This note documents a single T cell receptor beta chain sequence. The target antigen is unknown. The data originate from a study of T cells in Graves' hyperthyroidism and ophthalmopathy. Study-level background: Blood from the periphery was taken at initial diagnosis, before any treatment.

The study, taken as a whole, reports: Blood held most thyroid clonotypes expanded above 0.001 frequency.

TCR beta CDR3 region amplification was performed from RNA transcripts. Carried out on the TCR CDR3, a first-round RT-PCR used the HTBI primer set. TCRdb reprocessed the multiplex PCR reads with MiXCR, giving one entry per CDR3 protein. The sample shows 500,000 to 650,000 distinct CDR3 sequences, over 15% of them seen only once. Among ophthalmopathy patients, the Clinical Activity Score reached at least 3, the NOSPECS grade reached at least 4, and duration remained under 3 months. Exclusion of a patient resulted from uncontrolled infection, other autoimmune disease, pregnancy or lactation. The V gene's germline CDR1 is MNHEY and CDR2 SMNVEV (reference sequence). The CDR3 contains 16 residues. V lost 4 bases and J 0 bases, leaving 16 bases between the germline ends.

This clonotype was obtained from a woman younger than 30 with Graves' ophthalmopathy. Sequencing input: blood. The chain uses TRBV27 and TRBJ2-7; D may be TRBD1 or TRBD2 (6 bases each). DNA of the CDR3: TGTGCCAGCAGTTCTTTTGAGGGGGGTAGCTCCTACGAGCAGTACTTC. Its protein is CASSSFEGGSSYEQYF.